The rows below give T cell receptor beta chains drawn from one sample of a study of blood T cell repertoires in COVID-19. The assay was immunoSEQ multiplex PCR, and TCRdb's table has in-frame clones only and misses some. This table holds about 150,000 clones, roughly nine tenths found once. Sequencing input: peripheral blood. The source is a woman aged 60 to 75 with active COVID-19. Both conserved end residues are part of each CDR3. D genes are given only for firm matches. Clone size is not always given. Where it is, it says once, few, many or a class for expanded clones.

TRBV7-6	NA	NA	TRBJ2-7	TGTGCCAGCAGCCCCCCCCTGGCAGGGGCCCAATCCGAGCAGTACTTC	CASSPPLAGAQSEQYF
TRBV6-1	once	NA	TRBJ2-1	TGTGCCAGCAGTGATTGGGGCCTTGGGGGGAGTAGAAGCGATGAGCAGTTCTTC	CASSDWGLGGSRSDEQFF
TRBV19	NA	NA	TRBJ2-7	TGTGCCAGTAGTCACGGGAGAGACTTAGGGGAGCAGTACTTC	CASSHGRDLGEQYF
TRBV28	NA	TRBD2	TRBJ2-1	TGTGCCAGCAGGAGGGGACTAGCCAATGAGCAGTTCTTC	CASRRGLANEQFF
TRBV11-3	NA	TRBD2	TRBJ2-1	TGTGCCAGCAGCTTTGGGGGAGGGGAGCAGTTCTTC	CASSFGGGEQFF
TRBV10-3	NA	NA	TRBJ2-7	TGTGCCATCTCTACGGGGGTCTACGAGCAGTACTTC	CAISTGVYEQYF
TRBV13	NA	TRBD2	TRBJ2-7	TGTGCCAGCAGCTTAGGGGCTAGCGGGTTCAGCTACGAGCAGTACTTC	CASSLGASGFSYEQYF
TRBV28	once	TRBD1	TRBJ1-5	TGTGCCAGCAGTTTTCCCGACAGGGGGTTCTTTAGCAATCAGCCCCAGCATTTT	CASSFPDRGFFSNQPQHF
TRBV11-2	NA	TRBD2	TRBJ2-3	TGTGCCAGCAGCTTCAGCGGGAGAAAAGGCACAGATACGCAGTATTTT	CASSFSGRKGTDTQYF
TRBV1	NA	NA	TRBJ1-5	TGCACCAGCAGCCGAAGGGCTTTAGGGGGAGACAATCAGCCCCAGCATTTT	CTSSRRALGGDNQPQHF
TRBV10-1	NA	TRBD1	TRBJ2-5	TGCGCCAGCAGTCCATCTCTAGACAGGGGGCAAGAGACCCAGTACTTC	CASSPSLDRGQETQYF
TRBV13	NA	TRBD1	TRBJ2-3	TGTGCCAGCAGCAATTGGGACAGGGTGAAGGATACGCAGTATTTT	CASSNWDRVKDTQYF
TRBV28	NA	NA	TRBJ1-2	TGTGCCAGCAGTTATTCGGGGATTTCCTATGGCTACACCTTC	CASSYSGISYGYTF
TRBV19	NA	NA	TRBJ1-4	TGTGCCAGTAGTATCCAGGGCCTAACTAATGAAAAACTGTTTTTT	CASSIQGLTNEKLFF
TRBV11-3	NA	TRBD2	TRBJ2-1	TGTGCCAGCAGCTTAGAGGGAGGGGATGAGCAGTTCTTC	CASSLEGGDEQFF
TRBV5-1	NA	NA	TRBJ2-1	TGCGCCATCTCGGCCCCGGGGGTCGACAATGAGCAGTTCTTC	CAISAPGVDNEQFF
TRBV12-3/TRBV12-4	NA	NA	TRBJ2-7	TGTGCCAGCAGCAGGGTACTCTCCTACGAGCAGTACTTC	CASSRVLSYEQYF
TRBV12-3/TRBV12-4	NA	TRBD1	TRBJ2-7	TGTGCCAGCGGGCTGACAGGGGGCTACGAGCAGTACTTC	CASGLTGGYEQYF
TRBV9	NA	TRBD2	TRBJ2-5	TGTGCCAGCAACACAGGACTAGCGGGAGGGGAGACCCAGTACTTC	CASNTGLAGGETQYF
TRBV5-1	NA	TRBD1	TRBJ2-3	TGCGCCAGCCGTGAAGCGCAGGGGGCTTGGGATACGCAGTATTTT	CASREAQGAWDTQYF
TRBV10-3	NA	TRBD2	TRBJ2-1	TGTGCCATCAGTGAGACTAAGCGGGAGCCGTTCTTC	CAISETKREPFF
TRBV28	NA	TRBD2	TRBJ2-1	TGTGCCAGCAGTTTAGGAGCGGGAGGGAGCAATGAGCAGTTCTTC	CASSLGAGGSNEQFF
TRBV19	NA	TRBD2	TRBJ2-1	TGTGCCAGTAGTATGGTGGCGGGAGGTAGTAGTGAGCAGTTCTTC	CASSMVAGGSSEQFF
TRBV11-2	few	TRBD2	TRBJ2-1	TGTGCCAGCAGCAAAGGGACTAGCGGATCCAATGAGCAGTTCTTC	CASSKGTSGSNEQFF
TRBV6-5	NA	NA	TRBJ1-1	TGTGCCAGCAGTTACAATTCCGGGGGGAACACTGAAGCTTTCTTT	CASSYNSGGNTEAFF
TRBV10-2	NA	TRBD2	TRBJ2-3	TGCGCCAGCAGTGAGCATTTAGCGGGAGGGCCGGGCACAGATACGCAGTATTTT	CASSEHLAGGPGTDTQYF
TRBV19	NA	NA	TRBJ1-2	TGTGCCAGTAGTACCCTATCCTGGAGTAACTATGGCTACACCTTC	CASSTLSWSNYGYTF
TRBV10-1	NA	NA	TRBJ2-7	TGCGCCAGCAGTGAGTCGAAGGGGGACGGCCCCACACGGGAGCAGTACTTC	CASSESKGDGPTREQYF
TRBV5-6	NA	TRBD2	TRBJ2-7	TGTGCCAGCAGCAGGACTAGCGCGGAGACTTACGAGCAGTACTTC	CASSRTSAETYEQYF